The 25 T cell receptor beta chains below all came from one sample that was sequenced in a study of T cells in Graves' hyperthyroidism and ophthalmopathy. Researchers amplified the TCR beta CDR3 regions from RNA transcripts. HTBI primers were employed in a first-round RT-PCR of the TCR CDR3. TCRdb re-called the multiplex PCR reads through MiXCR, storing one row per CDR3 protein. The sample holds approximately 520,000 distinct CDR3 sequences, more than 20% seen once. Sequences were obtained from blood. The receptor set was obtained from a young man with Graves' hyperthyroidism.

This clonotype was picked up many times. The chain has TRBV28 and TRBJ1-2; perhaps TRBD1 as D (6 bases). The germline V and J ends were trimmed by 2 bases and 4 bases, with 23 bases remaining between them. The CDR3 has 18 amino acids. Germline CDR1 reads MDHEN; CDR2 reads SYDVKM. CDR3: CASSLILERAGDFYGYTF. The CDR3 nucleotides read TGTGCCAGCAGTTTAATTTTGGAAAGGGCAGGGGATTTCTATGGCTACACCTTC.

This clonotype was recorded at least ten times. This chain connects TRBV29-1 to TRBJ1-5; no clear D. Trimming removed 1 base at V and 5 bases at J, with 9 bases between. Germline CDR1 SQVTM, CDR2 ANQGSEA. The CDR3 is 13 residues long. CDR3 nucleotides: TGCAGCGTTGAAGTGGGTGGAGATCAGCCCCAGCATTTT. This translates into CSVEVGGDQPQHF.

At least ten counts were recorded for this clonotype. This chain uses TRBV5-1 with TRBJ1-1; possible D gene TRBD1, 5 bases. The CDR3 runs to 14 residues. Trimming removed 3 bases at V and 4 bases at J, with 13 bases between. Germline CDR1 is SGHRS and CDR2 is YFSETQ. The CDR3 reads CASSYGRGLTEAFF. DNA of the CDR3: TGCGCCAGCAGCTACGGACGGGGCCTCACTGAAGCTTTCTTT.

The V call is TRBV7-2, the J call TRBJ2-2; 8 bases are a match to TRBD2. This CDR3 has 14 amino acids. Looked up from germline, CDR1 is SGHTA and CDR2 is FQGNSA. V lost 5 bases and J lost 6; bases outside the gene matches: 5. In DNA form, the CDR3 reads TGTGCCAGCAGCCGGGGGGGAATCGCCGGGGAGCTGTTTTTT. Its translation is CASSRGGIAGELFF.

This clonotype was picked up a small number of times. The chain joins TRBV30 to TRBJ2-6; tentatively, D is TRBD1 (5 bases). This CDR3 is 14 amino acids long. The germline gives CDR1 GTSNPN, CDR2 SVGIG (reference sequence). V was cut by 8 bases and J by 4 bases, with 15 bases left in between. The CDR3 loop reads CARGVGAGANVLTF. CDR3 DNA: TGTGCCCGTGGAGTAGGGGCCGGGGCCAACGTCCTGACTTTC.

This clonotype was detected ten times or more. It may be a read error: a sequence one base away is much more abundant. This chain uses TRBV6-5 with TRBJ2-7, with 8 nucleotides matching TRBD1. Germline trimming cut 2 bases from V and 4 bases from J; bases unmatched to any gene: 4. CDR1 MNHEY and CDR2 SVGAGI come from the germline V gene. CDR3 size: 14 residues. CDR3 in DNA: TGTGCCAGCAGTTACGTGGACAGGGTTTACGAGCAGTACTTC. It encodes CASSYVDRVYEQYF.

This chain connects TRBV12-3 or TRBV12-4 to TRBJ1-2; D unresolved. Trimming shortened V by 5 bases and J by 6 bases, and 10 bases separated the two germline ends. The CDR3 runs to 12 residues. The CDR3 DNA follows: TGTGCCAGCAGTCCCACGCCGAATGGCTACACCTTC. It codes for CASSPTPNGYTF.

This clonotype was found a few times. The chain links TRBV11-2 to TRBJ2-7, with 10 bases matching TRBD2. V dropped 6 bases and J dropped 6; count of bases not matched to a gene: 8. CDR1 is SGHAT and CDR2 is FQNNGV in the germline V gene. The CDR3 is made up of 14 amino acids. For the CDR3, the DNA is TGTGCCAGCAGGGGACTAGCGTTACGGTCCGAGCAGTACTTC. Translation gives CASRGLALRSEQYF. The full variable domain, its missing parts supplied by reference TRBV11-2 and TRBJ2-7, is EAGVAQSPRYKIIEKRQSVAFWCNPISGHATLYWYQQILGQGPKLLIQFQNNGVVDDSQLPKDRFSAERLKGVDSTLKIQPAKLEDSAVYLCASRGLALRSEQYFGPGTRLTVT.

This clonotype was found a few times. The chain combines TRBV19 with TRBJ1-5; possible D gene TRBD1, 5 bases. Trimming shortened V by 6 bases and J by 3 bases, and 21 bases separated the two germline ends. Per the germline V gene, CDR1 is LNHDA and CDR2 is SQIVND (reference sequence). The CDR3 is 17 amino acids. The DNA for the CDR3 is TGTGCCAGTAGATACGACTATGGACAAAGTTTCAATCAGCCCCAGCATTTT. It is translated as CASRYDYGQSFNQPQHF.

The chain carries TRBV24-1 and TRBJ1-1; 10 positions match TRBD1. The CDR3 contains 15 residues. Germline CDR1 is KGHDR and CDR2 is SFDVKD. Trimming at V came to 3 bases and at J to 3 bases, leaving 3 bases not matched to a gene. For the CDR3, the DNA is TGTGCCACCAGTGATCCCGGACAGGGGGACACTGAAGCTTTCTTT. Protein sequence: CATSDPGQGDTEAFF.

The table lists this clonotype with many counts. The chain joins TRBV14 to TRBJ2-5; perhaps TRBD2 as D (6 bases). CDR1 and CDR2 (germline): SGHDN, FVKESK. V was cut by 4 bases and J by 9 bases, with 15 bases left in between. The CDR3 extends over 13 amino acids. For the CDR3, the DNA is TGTGCCAGCAGCCCGAGCGGTTCGGGGGCCCAGTACTTC. Translating it yields CASSPSGSGAQYF.

The chain couples TRBV28 to TRBJ1-1; D possibly corresponds to TRBD1 (5 bases). The V end was cut by 5 bases, the J end by 11 bases, with 15 bases between. CDR3 length: 12 amino acids. CDR1 MDHEN and CDR2 SYDVKM come from the germline V gene. The CDR3 protein is CASSARARGAFF. CDR3 bases: TGTGCCAGCAGTGCCAGGGCCCGAGGGGCTTTCTTT.

The rearrangement links TRBV11-2 to TRBJ2-7, with a tentative D call TRBD1 (5 bases). The CDR3 covers 16 residues. Trimming pared 2 bases from V and 0 bases from J, leaving 14 bases between. Germline lookup yields CDR1 SGHAT and CDR2 FQNNGV. The CDR3 region is CASSLPSQGYSYEQYF. CDR3 coding DNA: TGTGCCAGCAGCTTACCTTCTCAGGGTTACTCCTACGAGCAGTACTTC.

The chain employs TRBV6-2 or TRBV6-3 and TRBJ1-2; 9 bases are shared with TRBD1. The CDR3 contains 18 residues. V dropped 2 bases and J dropped 0; count of bases not matched to a gene: 10. Germline V gene lookup returns CDR1 MNHEY and CDR2 SVGEGT. CDR3 DNA sequence: TGTGCCAGCAGTTACACCCTGGGACAGGGAGACTCTAACTATGGCTACACCTTC. Translated, it gives CASSYTLGQGDSNYGYTF.

This clonotype was observed many times. The genes are TRBV28 and TRBJ2-7, with D possibly TRBD2 on 5 matching bases. The V gene's germline CDR1 is MDHEN and CDR2 SYDVKM. The CDR3 extends over 12 amino acids. The V and J ends lost 6 bases and 6 bases respectively, with 12 bases between them. The CDR3 is CASSPMGSEQYF. CDR3 coding DNA: TGTGCCAGCAGCCCGATGGGGAGCGAGCAGTACTTC.

V usage is TRBV6-5 and J usage is TRBJ2-2, with 7 bases matching TRBD1. V lost 2 bases, J lost 5 bases, and 5 bases stayed unmatched. This CDR3 spans 15 amino acids. Germline V lookup: CDR1 MNHEY, CDR2 SVGAGI. The CDR3 nucleotides read TGTGCCAGCAGTTACAAGACAGGGCGGACCGGGGAGCTGTTTTTT. It yields the protein CASSYKTGRTGELFF.

This clonotype was seen repeatedly, ten times or more. V gene TRBV24-1 combines with J gene TRBJ1-5; D possibly corresponds to TRBD1 (6 bases). The CDR3 contains 14 residues. The germline V and J ends were trimmed by 5 bases and 4 bases, with 11 bases remaining between them. The germline V gene has CDR1 KGHDR and CDR2 SFDVKD. CDR3 in DNA: TGTGCCACCAGTGCGCAGGGGCATAATCAGCCCCAGCATTTT. It codes for CATSAQGHNQPQHF.

This clonotype has a count of ten or more. The V gene is TRBV6-2 or TRBV6-3, the J gene TRBJ1-1; D is undetermined. This CDR3 spans 13 amino acids. Germline V gene data show CDR1 as MNHEY and CDR2 as SVGEGT. The V end lost 2 bases, the J end lost 0 bases, and 4 bases lay between the germline ends. In nucleotides, the CDR3 is TGTGCCAGCAGTTACGTGCTGAACACTGAAGCTTTCTTT. Translated, it gives CASSYVLNTEAFF.

In the case of this clonotype: Being one base from a much bigger clone, this may be a read error. This rearrangement joins TRBV4-1 to TRBJ2-7; 8 bases align to TRBD2. With 5 bases clipped from V and 4 bases from J, the junction kept 4 bases outside the gene matches. The V gene's germline CDR1 is MGHRA and CDR2 YSYEKL. This CDR3 has 13 amino acids. In nucleotides, the CDR3 is TGCGCCAGCAGCAGGCGGGGGGTATACGAGCAGTACTTC. It encodes CASSRRGVYEQYF.

This clonotype was seen repeatedly, ten times or more. The chain has TRBV28 and TRBJ1-6, with D perhaps matching TRBD1 (5 bases). Germline values: CDR1 MDHEN, CDR2 SYDVKM. This CDR3 region has 13 residues. V lost 3 bases, J lost 14 bases, and 14 bases lay in between. The CDR3 nucleotides read TGTGCCAGCAGTTTCCGGGACCGGCCAGCCCTCCACTTT. It yields the protein CASSFRDRPALHF.

This clonotype turned up a few times. V is TRBV12-3 or TRBV12-4 and J is TRBJ2-5; 11 positions match TRBD2. V dropped 2 bases and J dropped 5; count of bases not matched to a gene: 7. This CDR3 has 16 residues. The chain's CDR3 is CASSLLASGRSETQYF. The CDR3 DNA reads TGTGCCAGCAGTTTATTGGCTAGCGGGAGGTCTGAGACCCAGTACTTC.

This clonotype was seen a few times. This CDR3 reads CASGLRGAKRTGELFF. As DNA, the CDR3 is TGTGCTAGTGGTTTGCGAGGGGCGAAAAGGACCGGGGAGCTGTTTTTT. The genes are TRBV12-5 and TRBJ2-2; the D gene could be TRBD1 or TRBD2 (5 bases each). V shed 2 bases and J shed 5 bases, with 15 bases lying between them. CDR3 length equals 16 residues. The V gene's germline CDR1 is LGHNT and CDR2 FRNRAP.

To note about this clonotype: This may be a read error: a much more frequent sequence differs by one nucleotide. V is TRBV15 and J is TRBJ1-1, with D unresolved. CDR1 LNHNV and CDR2 YYDKDF come from the germline V gene (reference sequence). The CDR3 is 13 residues long. CDR3 protein: CATSRGGGTGAFF. CDR3 in DNA: TGTGCCACCAGCAGAGGTGGCGGTACTGGAGCTTTCTTT.

In this sample, this clonotype turned up many times. The chain is built from TRBV20-1 and TRBJ1-4; D is undetermined. V was shortened by 6 bases and J by 8 bases, with 10 bases between the two germline ends. This CDR3 is 11 amino acids long. CDR1 and CDR2 (germline): DFQATT, SNEGSKA (reference sequence). The CDR3 reads CSALASEKLFF. CDR3 DNA sequence: TGCAGTGCCCTAGCAAGCGAAAAACTGTTTTTT.

This clonotype was detected a few times. Relative to the germline gene, one junction end is altered; a read error may explain this. The chain joins TRBV5-1 to TRBJ1-5, with TRBD1 matching 8 bases. There are 14 residues in the CDR3. Germline lookup yields CDR1 SGHRS and CDR2 YFSETQ. The CDR3 sequence: CASSRTGSDQPQHF. The CDR3 DNA is TGTGCCAGTAGCCGGACAGGGTCAGATCAGCCCCAGCATTTT.